These 29 T cell receptor beta chains came from one sample sequenced in a study of cytomegalovirus exposure and HLA in healthy donors. PCR was performed using 60 Vbeta and 13 Jbeta primers. Data came from immunoSEQ multiplex PCR; TCRdb stores just in-frame clones and leaves some out. The sample includes 150,000 to 180,000 clones, roughly three quarters of them seen just once. Sequencing was performed on PBMCs. The origin of the receptors is a man aged 25 to 40 in good health and CMV-seropositive.

The gene calls are TRBV9 and TRBJ2-5; TRBD2 aligns across 13 bases. CDR1 SGDLS and CDR2 YYNGEE come from the germline V gene. With V trimmed by 4 bases and J by 4 bases, 7 bases remained unmatched. The CDR3 is 16 amino acids. Here the CDR3 DNA reads TGTGCCAGCAGCCCCCGGACTAGCGGGAGTACAGAGACCCAGTACTTC. Translated, it gives CASSPRTSGSTETQYF.

The V and J genes are TRBV5-1 and TRBJ2-2; maybe TRBD2 (7 bases). The CDR3 sequence is 14 residues long. Trimming cost V 4 bases and J 7 bases, with 14 bases left between them. The V gene's germline CDR1 is SGHRS and CDR2 YFSETQ. The CDR3 coding sequence is TGCGCCAGCAGCGACGGACTAGGGGGCGGGGAGCTGTTTTTT. This translates into CASSDGLGGGELFF.

This chain uses TRBV27 with TRBJ2-7; tentative D call: TRBD1 (6 bases). The germline V gene encodes CDR1 MNHEY and CDR2 SMNVEV (reference sequence). There are 13 residues in the CDR3. V was shortened by 5 bases and J by 0 bases, with 8 bases between the two germline ends. CDR3 sequence reads: CASSPGVSYEQYF. The CDR3 DNA reads as TGTGCCAGCAGTCCAGGGGTCTCCTACGAGCAGTACTTC.

V gene TRBV28 combines with J gene TRBJ1-2, with D possibly being TRBD1 (6 bases). This CDR3 comprises 14 residues. Germline-derived CDR1 and CDR2 are MDHEN and SYDVKM. Between the trimmed V and J ends, which lost 5 bases and 7 bases, there was a span of 17 bases. The CDR3 DNA is TGTGCCAGCAGTCCGCCCGGGGGGGGCAGTGGCTACACCTTC. Protein sequence: CASSPPGGGSGYTF.

The V and J genes are TRBV27 and TRBJ1-1; possible D gene TRBD1, 5 bases. Germline loops: CDR1 MNHEY, CDR2 SMNVEV (reference sequence). The ends were cut back, 1 base at V and 5 bases at J, with 14 bases in the middle. This CDR3 contains 15 residues. The CDR3 reads CASSLLTHKGTEAFF. CDR3 nucleotide sequence: TGTGCCAGCAGTTTATTGACCCACAAGGGGACTGAAGCTTTCTTT.

The gene calls are TRBV9 and TRBJ1-1; D not resolved. V lost 4 bases, J lost 3 bases, and 10 bases lay in between. Germline CDR1 reads SGDLS; CDR2 reads YYNGEE. The length of the CDR3 is 13 residues. CDR3 bases: TGTGCCAGCAGCTTCAACATCGACACTGAAGCTTTCTTT. This encodes CASSFNIDTEAFF. Full variable domain (remainder filled in from reference TRBV9 and TRBJ1-1): DSGVTQTPKHLITATGQRVTLRCSPRSGDLSVYWYQQSLDQGLQFLIQYYNGEERAKGNILERFSAQQFPDLHSELNLSSLELGDSALYFCASSFNIDTEAFFGQGTRLTVV.

The sample holds a few counts of this clone. The rearrangement links TRBV9 to TRBJ2-1; 12 bases fit TRBD2. The CDR3 loop spans 15 amino acids. V dropped 2 bases and J dropped 6; count of bases not matched to a gene: 3. Germline CDR1 is SGDLS and CDR2 is YYNGEE. CDR3 protein: CASSVSTSGGNEQFF. CDR3 coding DNA: TGTGCCAGCAGCGTTTCGACTAGCGGGGGCAATGAGCAGTTCTTC.

The chain is built from TRBV9 and TRBJ2-1, with D perhaps matching TRBD2 (6 bases). Germline CDR1 is SGDLS and CDR2 is YYNGEE. This CDR3 has 12 residues. Trimming took off 0 bases at V and 10 bases at J, with 8 bases between the two ends. The DNA of the CDR3 is TGTGCCAGCAGCGTAGCTAGCGAAGAGCAGTTCTTC. This sequence encodes CASSVASEEQFF.

This sequence joins TRBV4-2 and TRBJ2-2; 9 nucleotides match TRBD2. The CDR3 loop spans 16 amino acids. The J segment lost 3 bases and the V segment lost 1 base, leaving 3 bases of the junction unmatched. Germline V gives CDR1 LGHNA, CDR2 YNFKEQ. In nucleotides, the CDR3 is TGTGCCAGCAGCCAAGGCGGGGGGGCGCACACCGGGGAGCTGTTTTTT. Translation: CASSQGGGAHTGELFF.

The chain employs TRBV7-3 and TRBJ2-7; maybe TRBD1 (5 bases). This CDR3 is 15 amino acids long. Trimming removed 2 bases from V and 2 bases from J, with 13 bases in between. CDR1 is SGHTA, CDR2 FQGTGA, per germline. The CDR3, as DNA: TGTGCCAGCAGCTTATTCGCAGGGCCTGCCTACGAGCAGTACTTC. This translates into CASSLFAGPAYEQYF.

J is TRBJ1-1 and V is TRBV9, with D hard to call. The CDR3 has 16 residues. Per the germline V gene, CDR1 is SGDLS and CDR2 is YYNGEE. V lost 0 bases and J lost 0, with 12 bases in between. CDR3 amino acids: CASSVGAGVMNTEAFF. CDR3 nucleotides: TGTGCCAGCAGCGTAGGGGCAGGCGTCATGAACACTGAAGCTTTCTTT.

The chain is built from TRBV7-9 and TRBJ1-1; 7 bases line up with TRBD1. The CDR3 spans 15 residues. Germline CDR1 is SEHNR and CDR2 is FQNEAQ (reference sequence). Trimming removed 4 bases from V and 5 bases from J; junction bases left unmatched: 10. CDR3 loop: CASSSPGGQRTEAFF. In nucleotides, the CDR3 is TGTGCCAGCAGCTCTCCTGGGGGACAGCGGACTGAAGCTTTCTTT.

The chain uses TRBV2 and TRBJ1-5, with 7 bases identical to TRBD1. With V trimmed by 2 bases and J by 0 bases, 4 bases remained unmatched. Germline lookup yields CDR1 SNHLY and CDR2 FYNNEI. This CDR3 region has 16 residues. The DNA for the CDR3 is TGTGCCAGCAGTGAAAGGGGGACAGATAGCAATCAGCCCCAGCATTTT. Protein: CASSERGTDSNQPQHF.

V usage is TRBV7-9 and J usage is TRBJ1-2; tentatively, D is TRBD1 (5 bases). CDR1 is SEHNR, CDR2 FQNEAQ, per germline (reference sequence). The CDR3 is 14 residues long. The ends were cut back, 5 bases at V and 2 bases at J, with 12 bases in the middle. CDR3 nucleotide sequence: TGTGCCAGCAGCGCCGGGGGGGGGAACTATGGCTACACCTTC. This sequence encodes CASSAGGGNYGYTF. The full variable domain, rest sourced from reference TRBV7-9 and TRBJ1-2, is DTGVSQNPRHKITKRGQNVTFRCDPISEHNRLYWYRQTLGQGPEFLTYFQNEAQLEKSRLLSDRFSAERPKGSFSTLEIQRTEQGDSAMYLCASSAGGGNYGYTFGSGTRLTVV.

V and J are TRBV6-5 and TRBJ1-3; no firm D call. CDR1 and CDR2 from the germline V gene are MNHEY and SVGAGI. The CDR3 loop spans 16 amino acids. V shed 2 bases and J shed 3 bases, with 14 bases lying between them. The DNA for the CDR3 is TGTGCCAGCAGTTACCTCTCTGCAGGTAATGGAAACACCATATATTTT. This gives the protein CASSYLSAGNGNTIYF.

The rearrangement joins TRBV4-1 to TRBJ2-1; D might be TRBD2 (6 bases). Germline assignment: CDR1 MGHRA and CDR2 YSYEKL. V was pared by 1 base and J by 6 bases, with 10 bases between. The CDR3 loop spans 14 amino acids. The CDR3 bases are TGCGCCAGCAGCCAAGGCCCGACTAGCAATGAGCAGTTCTTC. Translated: CASSQGPTSNEQFF.

The chain links TRBV14 to TRBJ2-1; D gene unclear. The CDR3 length is 15 residues. Germline CDR1 is SGHDN and CDR2 is FVKESK. The ends were cut back, 1 base at V and 5 bases at J, with 12 bases in the middle. CDR3: CASSQGLSQDNEQFF. CDR3 sequence (DNA): TGTGCCAGCAGCCAAGGTCTCAGCCAGGACAATGAGCAGTTCTTC.

The chain couples TRBV27 to TRBJ2-7, with D tentatively TRBD2 (5 bases). V was cut by 7 bases and J by 5 bases, with 21 bases left in between. Germline loops: CDR1 MNHEY, CDR2 SMNVEV (reference sequence). The CDR3 is 15 amino acids. DNA for the CDR3: TGTGCCAGCAACCCCAGGCCCAGCTCTAGCCACGAGCAGTACTTC. Translated: CASNPRPSSSHEQYF.

This chain links TRBV6-5 with TRBJ2-3; maybe TRBD2 (5 bases). Germline CDR1 reads MNHEY; CDR2 reads SVGAGI. V gave up 2 bases and J gave up 1 base, with 7 bases separating them. The CDR3 runs to 14 residues. The CDR3 is CASSYPGGTDTQYF. CDR3 DNA sequence: TGTGCCAGCAGTTACCCCGGGGGCACAGATACGCAGTATTTT.

This clone showed up just once. The CDR3 DNA is TGTGCCAGCAGCCTCTTCCGGGATCCTAGCAATCAGCCCCAGCATTTT. It yields the protein CASSLFRDPSNQPQHF. The chain has TRBV27 and TRBJ1-5; D gene ambiguous. Germline CDR1 reads MNHEY; CDR2 reads SMNVEV (reference sequence). Trimming left V 6 bases short and J 0 bases short, with 15 bases between. This CDR3 has 16 amino acids.

V is TRBV5-1 and J is TRBJ2-7; no reliable D call. The CDR3 runs 11 residues. In germline, CDR1 is SGHRS, CDR2 YFSETQ. The V gene lost 4 bases and the J gene lost 2 bases, with 4 bases spanning the gap. The CDR3 nucleotides are TGCGCCAGCAGCATCGCCTACGAGCAGTACTTC. Its protein product is CASSIAYEQYF.

This chain uses TRBV30 with TRBJ2-5; 9 nucleotides agree with TRBD1. V was clipped by 5 bases and J by 9 bases; unmatched bases: 13. The CDR3 sequence is 14 residues long. Germline V lookup: CDR1 GTSNPN, CDR2 SVGIG (reference sequence). CDR3 region: CAWQPGTGSSAQYF. The CDR3 nucleotides read TGTGCCTGGCAGCCCGGGACAGGGTCCTCGGCCCAGTACTTC.

V is TRBV18 and J is TRBJ1-1; TRBD1 aligns across 7 bases. CDR3 length: 16 residues. Losses at the gene ends were 1 base for V and 0 bases for J; bases not matched to a gene: 5. The germline gives CDR1 KGHSH, CDR2 LQKENI. The CDR3 nucleotides read TGTGCCAGCTCACCACAGCCGGGACAGATGAACACTGAAGCTTTCTTT. Encoded protein: CASSPQPGQMNTEAFF.

The chain couples TRBV27 to TRBJ1-5; D is unclear. This CDR3 spans 14 amino acids. V was trimmed by 2 bases and J by 0 bases, leaving 5 bases between them. The germline CDR1 and CDR2 sequences are MNHEY and SMNVEV (reference sequence). In DNA form, the CDR3 reads TGTGCCAGCAGTTTACACACTAGCAATCAGCCCCAGCATTTT. Its translation is CASSLHTSNQPQHF.

The genes are TRBV29-1 and TRBJ2-1, with TRBD2 matching 10 bases. The V segment lost 7 bases and the J segment 8 bases; nucleotides outside the gene matches: 8. This CDR3 contains 13 residues. CDR1 and CDR2 (germline): SQVTM, ANQGSEA. The CDR3 loop is CSATSGVSYEQFF. The CDR3 DNA follows: TGCAGCGCCACTAGCGGGGTTTCCTATGAGCAGTTCTTC.

This clone was observed once. V gene TRBV5-1 combines with J gene TRBJ2-7, with TRBD1 matching over 11 bases. The CDR3 length is 14 residues. Per the germline V gene, CDR1 is SGHRS and CDR2 is YFSETQ. Trimming took 5 bases from V and 5 from J; bases not matched to a gene: 6. As DNA, the CDR3 is TGCGCCAGCAGGGGGACAGGGGGACCCAACGAGCAGTACTTC. It is translated as CASRGTGGPNEQYF.

The chain links TRBV18 to TRBJ1-1, with a tentative D call TRBD1 (5 bases). The CDR3 length is 13 residues. Germline values: CDR1 KGHSH, CDR2 LQKENI. Trimming stripped 7 bases from V and 5 bases from J, with 14 bases between. CDR3 in amino acids: CASLSGVGTEAFF. The CDR3 nucleotides read TGTGCCAGCTTATCGGGGGTTGGGACTGAAGCTTTCTTT.

V and J are TRBV27 and TRBJ1-4; 12 bases match TRBD1. Losses at the gene ends were 11 bases for V and 8 bases for J; bases not matched to a gene: 6. The CDR3 has 13 amino acids. CDR1 is MNHEY and CDR2 is SMNVEV in the germline V gene (reference sequence). CDR3 sequence: CAPQGTGGEKLFF. The CDR3 coding sequence is TGTGCCCCCCAGGGGACAGGGGGCGAAAAACTGTTTTTT.

The chain uses TRBV7-3 and TRBJ2-1; the match to TRBD2 covers 9 bases. V shed 4 bases, J shed 2 bases, and the junction held 6 bases outside the gene matches. Germline V gives CDR1 SGHTA, CDR2 FQGTGA. The CDR3 has 16 amino acids. In DNA form, the CDR3 reads TGTGCCAGCAGCTCCGCCAGCGGGAGGCCCTACAATGAGCAGTTCTTC. Protein sequence: CASSSASGRPYNEQFF.